This T cell receptor (beta chain) derives from a study of blood T cell repertoires in COVID-19. Original analysis: Nucleated cell counts were estimated from reference gene primer amplification. The protocol was immunoSEQ multiplex PCR, while the TCRdb copy is restricted to in-frame clones and leaves out a portion. The D gene and trimming were derived from the DNA, and the V and J assignments and clone size from that table. The sample carries under 250,000 clones, nearly 95% recorded once. Germline CDR1 and CDR2: SGHDT and YYEEEE. Losses at the gene ends were 4 bases for V and 4 bases for J; bases not matched to a gene: 5. This CDR3 has 14 amino acids.

The chain employs TRBV5-6 and TRBJ2-5, with TRBD1 identical over 9 bases. The sequence was collected from a young man with COVID-19, enrolled during active disease. The sequencing sample was made of peripheral blood. CDR3: CASSGRDRVETQYF. The CDR3 DNA reads TGTGCCAGCAGCGGCAGGGACAGGGTAGAGACCCAGTACTTC.